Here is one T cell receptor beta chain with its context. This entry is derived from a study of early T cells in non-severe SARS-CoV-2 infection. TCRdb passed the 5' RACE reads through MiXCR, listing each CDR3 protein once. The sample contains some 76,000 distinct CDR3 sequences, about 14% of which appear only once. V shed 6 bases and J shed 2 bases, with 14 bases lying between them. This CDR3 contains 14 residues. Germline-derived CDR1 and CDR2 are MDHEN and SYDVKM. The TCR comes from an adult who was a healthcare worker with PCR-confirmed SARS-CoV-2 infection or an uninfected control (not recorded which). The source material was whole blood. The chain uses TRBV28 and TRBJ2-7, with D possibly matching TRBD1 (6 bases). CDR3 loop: CASRPTGSPYEQYF. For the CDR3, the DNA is TGTGCCAGCAGACCTACAGGGTCCCCCTACGAGCAGTACTTC.